These T cell receptor beta chains were read from a single sample in a study of blood T cell repertoires in COVID-19. This table comes from immunoSEQ multiplex PCR, and its TCRdb copy is limited to in-frame clones, with some not included. The table lists roughly 180,000 clones, 86% of them singletons. Source material: PBMCs or T cells enriched from blood (not recorded which). The receptors here all came from a woman between 25 and 40 years old who had recovered from COVID-19. The CDR3 runs from the conserved cysteine through the conserved F or W. The order of the fields is D gene, V gene, clone size, J gene, CDR3 protein, CDR3 DNA. The D gene is left open where the match is weak. The size field is filled for only some rows; it gives once, few, many or a size class.

>-|TRBV28|-|TRBJ2-5
CASSFARGQETQYF
TGTGCCAGCAGTTTTGCCAGGGGCCAAGAGACCCAGTACTTC
>TRBD2|TRBV4-1|-|TRBJ2-5
CASSQGAHRSSGRKETQYF
TGCGCCAGCAGCCAAGGGGCCCACAGGTCTAGCGGGAGAAAAGAGACCCAGTACTTC
>TRBD2|TRBV11-1|-|TRBJ2-1
CASRSGGSRLNEQFF
TGTGCCAGCAGGAGTGGCGGGAGTAGGTTGAATGAGCAGTTCTTC
>-|TRBV10-2|-|TRBJ2-4
CASSDSTLAKNIQYF
TGCGCCAGCAGTGACTCTACCTTAGCCAAAAACATTCAGTACTTC
>-|TRBV21-1|-|TRBJ2-7
CASSKDMPGSRVYEQYF
TGTGCCAGCAGCAAAGACATGCCCGGGAGTAGGGTCTACGAGCAGTACTTC
>TRBD1|TRBV7-9|-|TRBJ1-1
CASSFPGTDEAFF
TGTGCCAGCAGCTTTCCCGGGACAGACGAAGCTTTCTTT
>TRBD2|TRBV6-1|-|TRBJ2-5
CASSEWRLAERIKETQYF
TGTGCCAGCAGTGAATGGCGACTAGCGGAGAGAATTAAAGAGACCCAGTACTTC
>TRBD1|TRBV6-5|-|TRBJ1-5
CASATGDDNQPQHF
TGTGCCAGCGCCACAGGGGATGACAATCAGCCCCAGCATTTT
>-|TRBV10-3|-|TRBJ2-3
CAISAPPASAGPTDTQYF
TGTGCCATCAGCGCCCCCCCCGCGTCAGCGGGCCCCACAGATACGCAGTATTTT
>-|TRBV6-5|-|TRBJ2-6
CASSYLGTPGANVLTF
TGTGCCAGCAGTTACCTGGGGACTCCTGGGGCCAACGTCCTGACTTTC
>TRBD2|TRBV7-9|-|TRBJ2-7
CASSSTSGRFSEQYF
TGTGCCAGCAGCTCGACTAGCGGGAGGTTTTCCGAGCAGTACTTC
>TRBD1|TRBV6-2/TRBV6-3|few|TRBJ1-5
CASNPDRGQGNQPQHF
TGTGCCAGCAACCCGGACAGGGGACAGGGCAATCAGCCCCAGCATTTT
>-|TRBV5-5|few|TRBJ1-1
CASSLKPSGLLNTEAFF
TGTGCCAGCAGCTTAAAGCCCTCCGGTTTATTGAACACTGAAGCTTTCTTT
>-|TRBV30|-|TRBJ1-1
CAWNAGGVTEAFF
TGTGCCTGGAATGCGGGCGGAGTTACTGAAGCTTTCTTT
>-|TRBV9|-|TRBJ1-2
CASSVARAPYGYTF
TGTGCCAGCAGCGTAGCCAGGGCTCCCTATGGCTACACCTTC
>-|TRBV11-2|-|TRBJ1-2
CASSLTGIYGYTF
TGTGCCAGCAGCCTAACAGGGATCTATGGCTACACCTTC
>-|TRBV12-3/TRBV12-4|-|TRBJ1-2
CASSQGGGYTF
TGTGCCAGCTCTCAGGGAGGAGGCTACACCTTC
>-|TRBV29-1|-|TRBJ2-5
CSSLTGQETQYF
TGCAGCTCCTTGACGGGGCAAGAGACCCAGTACTTC
>-|TRBV2|-|TRBJ2-3
CASSDLASTQYF
TGTGCCAGCAGTGATCTGGCTAGTACGCAGTATTTT
>TRBD2|TRBV5-6|-|TRBJ2-7
CASGGLAGETHEQYF
TGTGCCAGCGGGGGACTAGCGGGAGAGACCCACGAGCAGTACTTC
>-|TRBV5-1|-|TRBJ2-7
CASSTSQATYEQYF
TGCGCCAGCAGCACATCCCAGGCCACCTACGAGCAGTACTTC
>TRBD2|TRBV4-1|few|TRBJ2-5
CASSQGLIRREVQETQYF
TGCGCCAGCAGCCAAGGTCTCATTCGGCGGGAGGTCCAAGAGACCCAGTACTTC
>-|TRBV5-1|-|TRBJ2-5
CASSSPFQETQYF
TGCGCCAGCAGCTCTCCTTTCCAAGAGACCCAGTACTTC
>TRBD2|TRBV5-5|few|TRBJ2-7
CASSLAPLLAVSYEQYF
TGTGCCAGCAGCTTGGCCCCACTACTAGCGGTCTCCTACGAGCAGTACTTC
>-|TRBV3-1/TRBV3-2|-|TRBJ2-7
CASSLGGNFEQYF
TGTGCCAGCAGCCTTGGGGGGAATTTCGAGCAGTACTTC
>-|TRBV18|-|TRBJ2-1
CASSPPNGNEQFF
TGTGCCAGCTCACCACCGAACGGGAATGAGCAGTTCTTC
>-|TRBV5-1|-|TRBJ2-1
CASRKGLLPSNEQFF
TGCGCCAGCAGGAAAGGACTATTGCCCTCCAATGAGCAGTTCTTC
>-|TRBV27|-|TRBJ2-1
CASSFSTSGSSYNEQFF
TGTGCCAGCAGTTTCTCAACCTCGGGGAGCTCCTACAATGAGCAGTTCTTC
>-|TRBV28|-|TRBJ1-2
CASSSIVGNGYTF
TGTGCCAGCAGTTCGATAGTTGGTAATGGCTACACCTTC
>-|TRBV27|-|TRBJ2-7
CASSLPGQRGYEQYF
TGTGCCAGCAGTCTCCCGGGTCAAAGGGGCTACGAGCAGTACTTC
>TRBD2|TRBV5-4|few|TRBJ2-7
CASSSLAGGLDEQYF
TGTGCCAGCAGCAGCCTAGCGGGAGGTCTAGATGAGCAGTACTTC
>-|TRBV24-1|-|TRBJ1-1
CATSAGQGTFF
TGTGCCACCAGTGCTGGGCAGGGTACTTTCTTT
>TRBD1|TRBV28|-|TRBJ2-7
CASSLGTGEEQYF
TGTGCCAGCAGTTTAGGGACAGGTGAGGAGCAGTACTTC
>TRBD2|TRBV19|-|TRBJ2-7
CASSPGTSGITEQYF
TGTGCCAGTAGCCCCGGGACTAGCGGAATCACCGAGCAGTACTTC
>TRBD1|TRBV28|-|TRBJ2-7
CASSPGTGLNYEQYF
TGTGCCAGCAGTCCCGGGACAGGGCTGAATTACGAGCAGTACTTC
>-|TRBV5-6|few|TRBJ2-7
CASLGRTYEQYF
TGTGCCAGCCTAGGCCGTACCTACGAGCAGTACTTC
>TRBD2|TRBV5-4|-|TRBJ2-3
CASVAASGNTDTQYF
TGTGCCAGCGTGGCGGCTAGCGGGAATACAGATACGCAGTATTTT
>-|TRBV6-1|-|TRBJ1-5
CASSVWGLNSNQPQHF
TGTGCCAGCAGTGTTTGGGGGCTGAATAGCAATCAGCCCCAGCATTTT
>-|TRBV18|few|TRBJ2-3
CASSPRGRDTQYF
TGTGCCAGCTCACCACGCGGAAGGGATACGCAGTATTTT
>-|TRBV7-8|-|TRBJ1-1
CASSFSLWRSNTEAFF
TGTGCCAGCAGCTTCTCCCTTTGGAGATCGAACACTGAAGCTTTCTTT
>TRBD1|TRBV2|-|TRBJ1-2
CASTYGQGGNYGYTF
TGTGCCAGCACCTATGGACAGGGGGGGAACTATGGCTACACCTTC
>TRBD1|TRBV29-1|-|TRBJ1-1
CSVTWDSTEAFF
TGCAGCGTGACCTGGGACAGCACTGAAGCTTTCTTT
>-|TRBV5-1|once|TRBJ2-3
CASSYRGTGGDTQYF
TGCGCCAGCAGCTACCGGGGCACCGGGGGAGATACGCAGTATTTT
>TRBD2|TRBV6-1|-|TRBJ2-3
CASSELSGAYTDTQYF
TGTGCCAGCAGTGAATTAAGCGGGGCCTACACAGATACGCAGTATTTT
>TRBD2|TRBV2|-|TRBJ2-1
CASSEAWRETYNEQFF
TGTGCCAGCAGTGAAGCGTGGCGGGAGACCTACAATGAGCAGTTCTTC
>-|TRBV27|-|TRBJ2-1
CASSLSADPYNEQFF
TGTGCCAGCAGTTTATCGGCGGATCCATACAATGAGCAGTTCTTC
>TRBD1|TRBV7-9|-|TRBJ2-7
CASSLGQGNHEQYF
TGTGCCAGCAGCTTAGGACAGGGGAACCACGAGCAGTACTTC
>-|TRBV20-1|-|TRBJ2-1
CSAQYNEQFF
TGCAGTGCTCAATACAATGAGCAGTTCTTC
>TRBD1|TRBV12-3/TRBV12-4|-|TRBJ2-1
CASSRRGREQFF
TGTGCCAGCAGTCGCAGGGGGCGCGAGCAGTTCTTC